Described below is a single T cell receptor beta chain sequence and its context. The record originates from a study of shared clonotypes between healthy human individuals. The overall study: Samples came from two female and a few male donors aged 18 to 49.

Deep-level assay runs were performed. Repertoires were generated with immunoSEQ multiplex PCR, while TCRdb's copy carries only in-frame clones and drops some. The sample holds about 1,800,000 clones; about 95% are singletons and the top ten take more than 0.95%. Terminally differentiated effector memory CD45RA+ cells were left out of the naive CD8 fraction, which was CD45RO-negative and positively selected for CCR7. The V segment lost 2 bases and the J segment 8 bases; nucleotides outside the gene matches: 9. CDR1 and CDR2 from the germline V gene are MNHNS and SASEGT. The CDR3 spans 16 residues. This chain joins TRBV6-1 and TRBJ1-6; 7 nucleotides align to TRBD1. This receptor was obtained from a man aged 18 to 29 in good health. Sample: naive CD8+ T cells sorted from blood. CDR3: CASSEHVLGGDSPLHF. CDR3 DNA sequence: TGTGCCAGCAGTGAACACGTCCTAGGGGGCGATTCACCCCTCCACTTT.